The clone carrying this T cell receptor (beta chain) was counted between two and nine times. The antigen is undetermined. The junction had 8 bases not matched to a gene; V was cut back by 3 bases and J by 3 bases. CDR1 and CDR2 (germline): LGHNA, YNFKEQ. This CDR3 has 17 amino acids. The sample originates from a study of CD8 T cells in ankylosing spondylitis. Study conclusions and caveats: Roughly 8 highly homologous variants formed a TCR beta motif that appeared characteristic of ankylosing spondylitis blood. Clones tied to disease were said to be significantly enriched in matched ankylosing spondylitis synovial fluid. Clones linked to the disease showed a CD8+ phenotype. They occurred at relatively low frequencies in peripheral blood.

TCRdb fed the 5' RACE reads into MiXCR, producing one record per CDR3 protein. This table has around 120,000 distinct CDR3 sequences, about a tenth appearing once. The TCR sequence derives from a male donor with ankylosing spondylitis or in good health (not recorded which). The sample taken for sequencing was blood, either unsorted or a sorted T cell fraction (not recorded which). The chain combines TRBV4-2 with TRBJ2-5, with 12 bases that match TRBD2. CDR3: CASSHPTSGRREETQYF. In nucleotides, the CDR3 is TGTGCCAGCAGCCATCCGACTAGCGGGAGACGGGAAGAGACCCAGTACTTC.